This T cell receptor (beta chain) was captured by sequencing in a study of technical replicates of blood from a handful of donors. Assay used: immunoSEQ multiplex PCR; TCRdb lists only in-frame clones, some missing. The sample includes about 59,000 clones, 93% of them seen just once. The CDR3 totals 15 residues. V was clipped by 0 bases and J by 3 bases, with 10 bases between them. Germline CDR1 and CDR2: SGHRS and YFSETQ. The receptor comes from a human donor in good health. Some clones in this sample may be carry-over from other donors' samples. The J gene is TRBJ1-5, the V gene TRBV5-1; D is undetermined. Sequencing input: PBMCs. The DNA of the CDR3 is TGCGCCAGCAGCTTGGACGGCGGATTCAATCAGCCCCAGCATTTT. It codes for CASSLDGGFNQPQHF.